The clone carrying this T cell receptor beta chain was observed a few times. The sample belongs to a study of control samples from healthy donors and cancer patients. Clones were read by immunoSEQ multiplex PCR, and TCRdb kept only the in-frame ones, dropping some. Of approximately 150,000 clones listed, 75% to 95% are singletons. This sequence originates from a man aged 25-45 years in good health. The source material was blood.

CDR3 region: CASNWATNQPQHF. Written as DNA, the CDR3 is TGTGCCAGCAATTGGGCAACCAATCAGCCCCAGCATTTT. This chain connects TRBV6-5 to TRBJ1-5; D is unresolved. This CDR3 spans 13 amino acids. The germline V gene encodes CDR1 MNHEY and CDR2 SVGAGI. The V and J ends lost 7 bases and 3 bases respectively, with 10 bases between them.